The present T cell receptor beta chain was sequenced within a study of cytomegalovirus exposure and HLA in healthy donors. Findings and limits, study-wide: Both high specificity and high sensitivity reportedly marked the classifier's diagnosis of cytomegalovirus status.

The CDR3 spans 13 residues. After removal of 0 bases from V and 6 bases from J, the junction contained 2 bases not matched to a gene. Looked up from germline, CDR1 is SGDLS and CDR2 is YYNGEE. This clone was seen once. Its antigen is not known. Clones were sequenced by immunoSEQ multiplex PCR, and TCRdb holds only the in-frame ones, with some missing. The sample includes approximately 210,000 clones, about 82% of them seen just once. The TCR was taken from a woman younger than 30 in good health and CMV-seronegative. The J gene is TRBJ2-7, the V gene TRBV9, with 8 bases matching TRBD1. Sequencing was carried out using PBMCs. CDR3 in amino acids: CASSVADRVEQYF. Here the CDR3 DNA reads TGTGCCAGCAGCGTAGCGGACAGGGTCGAGCAGTACTTC.